This entry concerns a single T cell receptor beta chain. Its antigen remains unidentified. This sample was taken from a study of cytotoxic CD8 clonotypes in ibrutinib-treated CLL. Germline V gives CDR1 SGHRS, CDR2 YFSETQ. V lost 0 bases, J lost 0 bases, and 12 bases lay in between. The CDR3 covers 16 residues. TCRdb's copy holds only in-frame clones and misses some; the assay was immunoSEQ multiplex PCR. The sample contains 15,000 to 20,000 clones, 81% of which appear only once. The TCR beta libraries used 2 to 2.5 micrograms of genomic DNA that came from cryopreserved PBMCs. The study, taken as a whole, reports: T-cell clonality at baseline went above that of age-matched healthy donors and rose and fell with circulating CD8+ T-cell counts. Clonality grew at ibrutinib response; at progression, it decreased back toward baseline.

This sequence was found in a human donor with chronic lymphocytic leukemia. The source was PBMCs, collected before ibrutinib treatment. This chain connects TRBV5-1 to TRBJ1-1; D gene uncertain. In DNA form, the CDR3 reads TGCGCCAGCAGCTTGGCGGCGGGCAGCATGAACACTGAAGCTTTCTTT. Protein sequence: CASSLAAGSMNTEAFF.